This is a list of T cell receptor beta chains from one sample in a study of blood T cell repertoires in COVID-19. Generated by immunoSEQ multiplex PCR, the TCRdb table keeps only in-frame clones and is missing some. This table has about 73,000 clones, over 75% appearing once. Specimen: peripheral blood. The receptors stem from a woman aged 55-69 years with acute or convalescent COVID-19. The CDR3 runs from the conserved cysteine through the conserved F or W. D genes are given only for firm matches. Clone size is not always given. Where it is, it says once, few, many or a class for expanded clones.

j_call: TRBJ2-1; d_call: -; v_call: TRBV2; clone_size: -; cdr3_nt: TGTGCCAGCAGTCTACTGGTGAGCTCCTACAATGAGCAGTTCTTC; cdr3_aa: CASSLLVSSYNEQFF
j_call: TRBJ2-1; d_call: TRBD1; v_call: TRBV5-4; clone_size: few; cdr3_nt: TGTGCCAGCAGCTTGGATACAGGGGGCGGCCCCCATGAGCAGTTCTTC; cdr3_aa: CASSLDTGGGPHEQFF
j_call: TRBJ1-2; d_call: TRBD1; v_call: TRBV5-5; clone_size: -; cdr3_nt: TGTGCCAGCAGCTTTTTAGGGGGACAGAGGAACTATGGCTACACCTTC; cdr3_aa: CASSFLGGQRNYGYTF
j_call: TRBJ2-3; d_call: TRBD2; v_call: TRBV14; clone_size: few; cdr3_nt: TGTGCCAGCAGCCGGGGACTAGCGGGAACAGATACGCAGTATTTT; cdr3_aa: CASSRGLAGTDTQYF
j_call: TRBJ1-4; d_call: -; v_call: TRBV7-9; clone_size: -; cdr3_nt: TGTGTCACGGGGAGGCGAGGGGAAAAACTGTTTTTT; cdr3_aa: CVTGRRGEKLFF
j_call: TRBJ1-4; d_call: -; v_call: TRBV28; clone_size: -; cdr3_nt: TGTGCCAGCAGTTCCGTGCAGGGTAGGTCTAATGAAAAACTGTTTTTT; cdr3_aa: CASSSVQGRSNEKLFF
j_call: TRBJ1-1; d_call: -; v_call: TRBV7-9; clone_size: -; cdr3_nt: TGTGCCAGCACCGGAGTTGGAACTGAAGCTTTCTTT; cdr3_aa: CASTGVGTEAFF
j_call: TRBJ2-3; d_call: -; v_call: TRBV2; clone_size: -; cdr3_nt: TGTGCCAGCAGTGTACAAACATACACAGATACGCAGTATTTT; cdr3_aa: CASSVQTYTDTQYF
j_call: TRBJ1-5; d_call: -; v_call: TRBV15; clone_size: -; cdr3_nt: TGTGCCACCAGCAGGTCGGGAGGGGGGGCATGGAGCAATCAGCCCCAGCATTTT; cdr3_aa: CATSRSGGGAWSNQPQHF
j_call: TRBJ2-5; d_call: TRBD2; v_call: TRBV5-1; clone_size: few; cdr3_nt: TGCGCCAGCAGCTCAGCCGGGACTAGCGGGACTGAGACCCAGTACTTC; cdr3_aa: CASSSAGTSGTETQYF
j_call: TRBJ1-5; d_call: -; v_call: TRBV19; clone_size: -; cdr3_nt: TGTGCCAGTAGTATGTATGGAGGGTCACAGCCCCAGCATTTT; cdr3_aa: CASSMYGGSQPQHF
j_call: TRBJ1-6; d_call: -; v_call: TRBV2; clone_size: -; cdr3_nt: TGTGCCAGCAAGGCGGAGTTTAATTCACCCCTCCACTTT; cdr3_aa: CASKAEFNSPLHF
j_call: TRBJ2-1; d_call: TRBD2; v_call: TRBV5-1; clone_size: -; cdr3_nt: TGCGCCAGCAGACTAGCGGTCTACAATGAGCAGTTCTTC; cdr3_aa: CASRLAVYNEQFF
j_call: TRBJ2-2; d_call: -; v_call: TRBV28; clone_size: few; cdr3_nt: TGTGCCAGCCGTCGCAGACTCCAGAACACCGGGGAGCTGTTTTTT; cdr3_aa: CASRRRLQNTGELFF
j_call: TRBJ1-6; d_call: -; v_call: TRBV2; clone_size: -; cdr3_nt: TGTGCCAGCATTGAGTCAGGGAATCGTTCACCCCTCCACTTT; cdr3_aa: CASIESGNRSPLHF
j_call: TRBJ1-2; d_call: TRBD1; v_call: TRBV5-5; clone_size: -; cdr3_nt: TGTGCCAGCAGCTCCCCCGGGACAGGGCTTAACTATGGCTACACCTTC; cdr3_aa: CASSSPGTGLNYGYTF
j_call: TRBJ2-6; d_call: TRBD1; v_call: TRBV5-4; clone_size: once; cdr3_nt: TGTGCCAGCAGTACCGGGACAGCGCGATCCTCTGGGGCCAACGTCCTGACTTTC; cdr3_aa: CASSTGTARSSGANVLTF
j_call: TRBJ2-1; d_call: -; v_call: TRBV21-1; clone_size: -; cdr3_nt: TGTGCCAGCAGCCTCGGGACTAGCGGGAGGGGGGTGATCTCCTACAATGAGCAGTTCTTC; cdr3_aa: CASSLGTSGRGVISYNEQFF
j_call: TRBJ1-1; d_call: -; v_call: TRBV15; clone_size: -; cdr3_nt: TGTGCCACCAGCAGAGATAGGGGGAACACTGAAGCTTTCTTT; cdr3_aa: CATSRDRGNTEAFF
j_call: TRBJ2-1; d_call: TRBD2; v_call: TRBV19; clone_size: once; cdr3_nt: TGTGCCAGTAGTATAGCCGGCCCGGGCGGGAGGGCCAAGGATGAGCAGTTCTTC; cdr3_aa: CASSIAGPGGRAKDEQFF
j_call: TRBJ2-5; d_call: TRBD2; v_call: TRBV3-1/TRBV3-2; clone_size: -; cdr3_nt: TGTGCCAGCAGCCAAGGGACTAGCGGGAGGTTAGAGACCCAGTACTTC; cdr3_aa: CASSQGTSGRLETQYF
j_call: TRBJ2-7; d_call: -; v_call: TRBV6-5; clone_size: -; cdr3_nt: TGTGCCAGCAGCCTAGGCCTCCTAGAAACGTTTTGGTTC; cdr3_aa: CASSLGLLETFWF
j_call: TRBJ1-4; d_call: TRBD1; v_call: TRBV19; clone_size: few; cdr3_nt: TGTGCCAGTAGTATCCGGACAGGTAGCGAAAAACTGTTTTTT; cdr3_aa: CASSIRTGSEKLFF
j_call: TRBJ1-5; d_call: TRBD1; v_call: TRBV19; clone_size: -; cdr3_nt: TGTGCCAGTAGTAGTGGACAGGACGGGCAGCCCCAGCATTTT; cdr3_aa: CASSSGQDGQPQHF
j_call: TRBJ1-2; d_call: -; v_call: TRBV5-1; clone_size: -; cdr3_nt: TGCGCCAGCAGCATAGCGGGGTATGGCTACACCTTC; cdr3_aa: CASSIAGYGYTF
j_call: TRBJ1-3; d_call: TRBD1; v_call: TRBV5-6; clone_size: -; cdr3_nt: TGTGCCAGCAGCTTACGACAGGGCGGAAACACCATATATTTT; cdr3_aa: CASSLRQGGNTIYF
j_call: TRBJ2-3; d_call: TRBD2; v_call: TRBV6-5; clone_size: -; cdr3_nt: TGTGCCAGCACGACTAGCGGATCAGATACGCAGTATTTT; cdr3_aa: CASTTSGSDTQYF
j_call: TRBJ1-3; d_call: -; v_call: TRBV3-1/TRBV3-2; clone_size: -; cdr3_nt: TGTGCCAGCAGCCAAGCAGGGACAGGAAACACCATATATTTT; cdr3_aa: CASSQAGTGNTIYF
j_call: TRBJ2-7; d_call: -; v_call: TRBV21-1; clone_size: -; cdr3_nt: TGTGCCAGCAGCTATCCCCGGAGCAACCAAGCCGAGCAGTACTTC; cdr3_aa: CASSYPRSNQAEQYF
j_call: TRBJ1-5; d_call: -; v_call: TRBV6-5; clone_size: -; cdr3_nt: TGTGCCAGCACCCCCCGAAACCTGGTGAGGGCACCCCAGCATTTT; cdr3_aa: CASTPRNLVRAPQHF
j_call: TRBJ2-1; d_call: -; v_call: TRBV12-5; clone_size: -; cdr3_nt: TGTGCTAGTGGACGCGGGGTTGGGTCCTACAATGAGCAGTTCTTC; cdr3_aa: CASGRGVGSYNEQFF
j_call: TRBJ2-1; d_call: -; v_call: TRBV27; clone_size: -; cdr3_nt: TGTGCCAGCAGTTTAGTAGGAGAACTCAATGAGCAGTTCTTC; cdr3_aa: CASSLVGELNEQFF
j_call: TRBJ1-1; d_call: -; v_call: TRBV4-1; clone_size: -; cdr3_nt: TGCGCCAGCAGCGGACAGTCGAACACTGAAGCTTTCTTT; cdr3_aa: CASSGQSNTEAFF
j_call: TRBJ1-1; d_call: -; v_call: TRBV7-2; clone_size: -; cdr3_nt: TGTGCCAGCAGCTTAGATACTTTCACCGAACAGAGTTTC; cdr3_aa: CASSLDTFTEQSF